A single sample is the source of the 22 T cell receptor beta chains below, sequenced in a study of blood T cell repertoires in COVID-19. Profiling relied on immunoSEQ multiplex PCR, and the TCRdb table lists in-frame clones only, not all of them. Of about 300,000 clones listed, 86% are singletons. The material sequenced was PBMCs or T cells enriched from blood (not recorded which). These receptors were taken from a man younger than 40 who had recovered from COVID-19.

This clone was recorded a few times. This chain uses TRBV29-1 with TRBJ1-2, with D possibly being TRBD1 (5 bases). Germline V CDR1 and CDR2: SQVTM, ANQGSEA. Trimming left V 4 bases short and J 3 bases short, with 15 bases between. The CDR3 has 14 residues. CDR3 in amino acids: CSVARQGGDYGYTF. Here the CDR3 DNA reads TGCAGCGTTGCCAGGCAGGGTGGTGACTATGGCTACACCTTC.

This rearrangement joins TRBV6-6 to TRBJ1-4, with TRBD1 matching over 7 bases. Looked up from germline, CDR1 is MNHNY and CDR2 is SVGAGI (reference sequence). The CDR3 length is 14 residues. V lost 2 bases and J lost 9; bases outside the gene matches: 6. CDR3 amino acids: CASSYRGPEKKLFF. CDR3 DNA sequence: TGTGCCAGCAGTTACAGGGGGCCTGAGAAAAAACTGTTTTTT.

The chain joins TRBV7-8 to TRBJ2-1; 9 bases are shared with TRBD2. V trimming: 2 bases; J trimming: 7 bases; junction bases outside the gene matches: 6. This CDR3 has 15 residues. Germline CDR1 reads SGHVS; CDR2 reads FQNEAQ. CDR3: CASSLRAGGGNEQFF. The CDR3 DNA sequence: TGTGCCAGCAGCTTAAGGGCGGGAGGGGGGAATGAGCAGTTCTTC.

The chain uses TRBV27 and TRBJ1-5; possibly TRBD1 for D (6 bases). This CDR3 is 18 amino acids long. The germline V gene has CDR1 MNHEY and CDR2 SMNVEV (reference sequence). V shed 1 base and J shed 6 bases, with 22 bases lying between them. CDR3 DNA sequence: TGTGCCAGCAGTTTATATCCCCTCACGGGGGGCTCAAGTCAGCCCCAGCATTTT. This translates into CASSLYPLTGGSSQPQHF.

CDR3 region: CASSQVRGGAGDTQYF. The CDR3 nucleotides read TGTGCCAGCAGCCAGGTCCGCGGGGGGGCGGGAGATACGCAGTATTTT. This chain links TRBV3-1 (or the pseudogene TRBV3-2) with TRBJ2-3; TRBD2 matches 9 bases. The CDR3 extends over 16 amino acids. The junction had 9 bases not matched to a gene; V was cut back by 3 bases and J by 5 bases. CDR1 is LGHDT and CDR2 is YNNKEL in the germline V gene (reference sequence).

This clone has just one count. The J gene is TRBJ2-1, the V gene TRBV11-2; D is possibly TRBD1 (6 bases). Germline V lookup: CDR1 SGHAT, CDR2 FQNNGV. The CDR3 runs to 19 residues. The V end lost 8 bases, the J end lost 3 bases, and 29 bases lay between the germline ends. The CDR3 spells CASEGWTGRFRGIYNEQFF. The CDR3 bases are TGTGCCAGCGAGGGGTGGACGGGAAGGTTTAGGGGGATCTACAATGAGCAGTTCTTC. The variable domain in full, with the rest retrieved from reference TRBV11-2 and TRBJ2-1, is EAGVAQSPRYKIIEKRQSVAFWCNPISGHATLYWYQQILGQGPKLLIQFQNNGVVDDSQLPKDRFSAERLKGVDSTLKIQPAKLEDSAVYLCASEGWTGRFRGIYNEQFFGPGTRLTVL.

The chain carries TRBV27 and TRBJ1-6; possible D gene TRBD1, 5 bases. The V gene lost 6 bases and the J gene lost 10 bases, with 25 bases spanning the gap. The germline V gene encodes CDR1 MNHEY and CDR2 SMNVEV (reference sequence). This CDR3 has 17 amino acids. CDR3 protein: CASSLAGGRVARSPLHF. DNA of the CDR3: TGTGCCAGCAGCCTCGCGGGGGGTCGGGTCGCGAGGTCACCCCTCCACTTT.

This chain uses TRBV5-1 with TRBJ1-1; unclear D gene. There are 16 residues in the CDR3. V gave up 4 bases and J gave up 4 bases, with 20 bases separating them. Germline CDR1 reads SGHRS; CDR2 reads YFSETQ. The CDR3 DNA follows: TGCGCCAGCAGCCCGGCCCTTTCGAACCTAGGCACTGAAGCTTTCTTT. This encodes CASSPALSNLGTEAFF.

The rearrangement joins TRBV11-2 to TRBJ1-5; TRBD1 matches at 7 bases. Germline V lookup: CDR1 SGHAT, CDR2 FQNNGV. The CDR3 covers 17 residues. The J segment lost 6 bases and the V segment lost 0 bases, leaving 11 bases of the junction unmatched. CDR3 in amino acids: CASSLDCARGFLQPQHF. In DNA form, the CDR3 reads TGTGCCAGCAGCTTAGATTGTGCCAGGGGGTTTCTTCAGCCCCAGCATTTT.

The chain combines TRBV9 with TRBJ2-3; 12 bases fit TRBD2. With V trimmed by 3 bases and J by 3 bases, 5 bases remained unmatched. Germline V gives CDR1 SGDLS, CDR2 YYNGEE. The CDR3 totals 16 residues. Here the CDR3 DNA reads TGTGCCAGCAGCGCGCTAGCGGGGGGGAGGACAGATACGCAGTATTTT. Its protein is CASSALAGGRTDTQYF.

The chain uses TRBV11-1 and TRBJ1-1; 7 bases match TRBD1. Germline V gene data show CDR1 as SGHAT and CDR2 as FQDESV (reference sequence). V was clipped by 4 bases and J by 5 bases; unmatched bases: 7. There are 14 residues in the CDR3. The CDR3 region has the DNA TGTGCCAGCAGCTATCCGGGACAGATAACTGAAGCTTTCTTT. This codes for CASSYPGQITEAFF.

The chain uses TRBV6-5 and TRBJ2-7; the D gene is possibly TRBD1 (5 bases). The CDR3 contains 15 residues. Trimming shortened V by 0 bases and J by 3 bases, and 12 bases separated the two germline ends. Looked up from germline, CDR1 is MNHEY and CDR2 is SVGAGI. This CDR3 is CASSYSLGQNYEQYF. The CDR3 DNA reads as TGTGCCAGCAGTTACTCATTGGGGCAGAACTACGAGCAGTACTTC.

The V call is TRBV29-1, the J call TRBJ1-1; 9 nucleotides match TRBD1. Germline CDR1 SQVTM, CDR2 ANQGSEA. This CDR3 comprises 12 residues. Trimming removed 6 bases from V and 5 bases from J; junction bases left unmatched: 4. Here the CDR3 reads CSVGTGRTEAFF. CDR3 sequence (DNA): TGCAGCGTCGGGACAGGGAGAACTGAAGCTTTCTTT.

The rearrangement joins TRBV10-3 to TRBJ1-1, with TRBD1 matching over 9 bases. V was clipped by 6 bases and J by 4 bases; unmatched bases: 12. Looked up from germline, CDR1 is ENHRY and CDR2 is SYGVKD. This CDR3 has 16 amino acids. The CDR3 DNA is TGTGCCATCAGGACGGGACAGGGTGGCGTTGGCACTGAAGCTTTCTTT. Translation: CAIRTGQGGVGTEAFF.

This chain joins TRBV27 and TRBJ1-4; 10 bases align to TRBD1. The CDR3 totals 15 residues. With V trimmed by 5 bases and J by 7 bases, 7 bases remained unmatched. Germline V gene lookup returns CDR1 MNHEY and CDR2 SMNVEV (reference sequence). The CDR3 loop reads CASSQLGQGTEKLFF. As DNA, the CDR3 is TGTGCCAGCAGTCAACTGGGACAGGGGACTGAAAAACTGTTTTTT.

This chain joins TRBV5-5 and TRBJ1-5; no reliable D call. Germline V gene sequence: CDR1 SGHKS, CDR2 YYEKEE (reference sequence). With 0 bases removed from V and 7 bases from J, the gap between germline ends came to 11 bases. The CDR3 has 14 residues. CDR3 bases: TGTGCCAGCAGCTTGGATGGCATTGAACAGCCCCAGCATTTT. Protein product: CASSLDGIEQPQHF. Looking up the rest from reference TRBV5-5 and TRBJ1-5 gives the full variable domain: DAGVTQSPTHLIKTRGQQVTLRCSPISGHKSVSWYQQVLGQGPQFIFQYYEKEERGRGNFPDRFSARQFPNYSSELNVNALLLGDSALYLCASSLDGIEQPQHFGDGTRLSIL.

This chain uses TRBV3-1 (or the pseudogene TRBV3-2) with TRBJ2-7, with 10 bases lining up with TRBD2. Per the germline V gene, CDR1 is LGHDT and CDR2 is YNNKEL (reference sequence). The junction had 3 bases not matched to a gene; V was cut back by 1 base and J by 0 bases. This CDR3 comprises 16 residues. The CDR3 nucleotides read TGTGCCAGCAGCCAAGGGACTAGCGGCCCCTCCTACGAGCAGTACTTC. As protein: CASSQGTSGPSYEQYF.

The gene calls are TRBV28 and TRBJ1-6; 7 nucleotides match TRBD1. V was clipped by 7 bases and J by 11 bases; unmatched bases: 17. The CDR3 extends over 16 amino acids. The V gene's germline CDR1 is MDHEN and CDR2 SYDVKM. In DNA, the CDR3 is TGTGCCAGCACTATCATGTCACAGGGGCAGGGGGCACCCCTCCACTTT. Its protein product is CASTIMSQGQGAPLHF.

This chain links TRBV28 with TRBJ2-2; 9 nucleotides agree with TRBD1. Trimming at V came to 6 bases and at J to 4 bases, leaving 9 bases not matched to a gene. The CDR3 loop spans 16 amino acids. In germline, CDR1 is MDHEN, CDR2 SYDVKM. The CDR3: CASRKSQGARTGELFF. CDR3 nucleotides: TGTGCCAGCAGGAAATCACAGGGGGCGCGCACCGGGGAGCTGTTTTTT.

The rearrangement links TRBV7-2 to TRBJ1-5; D is ambiguous. V was trimmed by 2 bases and J by 1 base, leaving 12 bases between them. The CDR3 is made up of 16 amino acids. The V gene's germline CDR1 is SGHTA and CDR2 FQGNSA. CDR3 amino acids: CASSLLGVSSNQPQHF. CDR3 DNA: TGTGCCAGCAGCTTATTAGGAGTAAGCAGCAATCAGCCCCAGCATTTT.

This chain joins TRBV4-2 and TRBJ2-3; the match to TRBD2 covers 8 bases. There are 15 residues in the CDR3. With V trimmed by 3 bases and J by 4 bases, 6 bases remained unmatched. Germline-derived CDR1 and CDR2 are LGHNA and YNFKEQ. CDR3 protein: CASSHGTRGPDTQYF. CDR3 nucleotides: TGTGCCAGCAGCCACGGGACTAGGGGACCAGATACGCAGTATTTT.

The V gene is TRBV30, the J gene TRBJ1-4; 7 nucleotides agree with TRBD1. With 0 bases clipped from V and 12 bases from J, the junction kept 10 bases outside the gene matches. Germline CDR1 GTSNPN, CDR2 SVGIG (reference sequence). The CDR3 spans 14 residues. As DNA, the CDR3 is TGTGCCTGGAGTGTAGAGGCAGGGGGTGAGGAACTGTTTTTT. It specifies CAWSVEAGGEELFF.